The 15 T cell receptor beta chains below all came from one sample that was sequenced in a study of Ad26.COV2.S vaccination and SARS-CoV-2 variants. Treatment noted: around 19 received Ad26.COV2.S at low or high dose, single or two shots; 5 received placebo; per-sample allocation not given. Following the first vaccine or placebo injection, samples were taken on day 63. Some clones are missing from TCRdb's copy, which holds only in-frame ones; the method was immunoSEQ multiplex PCR. This table has 400,000 to 450,000 clones, about 90% appearing once. The sample was peripheral blood, taken in a trial of Ad26.COV2.S vaccine versus placebo. The receptors derive from a person aged 18-60 years who received the Ad26.COV2.S COVID-19 vaccine or a placebo.

J is TRBJ2-2 and V is TRBV12-3 or TRBV12-4; D remains ambiguous. V shed 6 bases and J shed 8 bases, with 7 bases lying between them. The length of the CDR3 is 11 residues. CDR3 bases: TGTGCCAGCAGCCAGCCGGGGGAGCTGTTTTTT. It encodes CASSQPGELFF.

This chain connects TRBV7-9 to TRBJ2-1; the D is unclear. Germline loops: CDR1 SEHNR, CDR2 FQNEAQ (reference sequence). This CDR3 has 14 residues. V was trimmed by 0 bases and J by 2 bases, leaving 5 bases between them. CDR3 amino acids: CASSLAPAYNEQFF. CDR3 in DNA: TGTGCCAGCAGCTTAGCGCCGGCCTACAATGAGCAGTTCTTC.

This rearrangement joins TRBV19 to TRBJ2-7; 9 positions agree with TRBD1. V shed 6 bases and J 4 bases; nucleotides not matched to a gene: 10. CDR1 is LNHDA, CDR2 SQIVND, per germline (reference sequence). This CDR3 comprises 15 residues. The chain's CDR3 is CASSPRDRVGYEQYF. CDR3 nucleotides: TGTGCCAGTAGCCCTCGGGACAGGGTAGGGTACGAGCAGTACTTC.

The V call is TRBV15, the J call TRBJ2-7, with 7 bases aligning to TRBD1. CDR1 and CDR2 from the germline V gene are LNHNV and YYDKDF (reference sequence). The trim removed 2 bases at V and 2 bases at J, leaving 3 bases unmatched. The CDR3 is 14 residues long. The CDR3 is CATSRYRGPYEQYF. CDR3 coding DNA: TGTGCCACCAGCAGATACAGGGGACCCTACGAGCAGTACTTC.

V is TRBV7-3 and J is TRBJ1-1, with D maybe TRBD1 (5 bases). V was trimmed by 0 bases and J by 3 bases, leaving 5 bases between them. From germline, CDR1 is SGHTA and CDR2 FQGTGA. The CDR3 extends over 13 amino acids. This CDR3 is CASSLTGDTEAFF. The CDR3, as DNA: TGTGCCAGCAGCTTAACAGGGGACACTGAAGCTTTCTTT.

This sequence joins TRBV7-2 and TRBJ2-7, with 9 positions matching TRBD1. Looked up from germline, CDR1 is SGHTA and CDR2 is FQGNSA. The CDR3 is 13 residues long. The ends lost 4 bases at V and 3 bases at J; junction bases unmatched: 1. DNA for the CDR3: TGTGCCAGCAGCTCGGACAGGGGCTACGAGCAGTACTTC. The encoded protein is CASSSDRGYEQYF.

This chain links TRBV5-5 with TRBJ2-3; 10 nucleotides match TRBD2. This CDR3 is 16 amino acids long. V lost 4 bases and J lost 2; bases outside the gene matches: 7. Germline CDR1 SGHKS, CDR2 YYEKEE (reference sequence). CDR3 sequence: CASSHRTSGPTDTQYF. In nucleotides, the CDR3 is TGTGCCAGCAGCCACAGGACTAGCGGACCCACAGATACGCAGTATTTT. Together with reference TRBV5-5 and TRBJ2-3, the CDR3 gives the full variable domain: DAGVTQSPTHLIKTRGQQVTLRCSPISGHKSVSWYQQVLGQGPQFIFQYYEKEERGRGNFPDRFSARQFPNYSSELNVNALLLGDSALYLCASSHRTSGPTDTQYFGPGTRLTVL.

The chain has TRBV5-1 and TRBJ1-2; a weak D match, TRBD1 (5 bases). Germline CDR1 reads SGHRS; CDR2 reads YFSETQ. CDR3 length: 11 amino acids. V was pared by 7 bases and J by 6 bases, with 10 bases between. The CDR3 nucleotides read TGCGCCAGCTCCGGGACGAATGGCTACACCTTC. This gives the protein CASSGTNGYTF.

The V call is TRBV19, the J call TRBJ1-4; D possibly corresponds to TRBD1 (6 bases). Trimming took 6 bases from V and 7 from J, leaving 15 bases between them. Germline CDR1 is LNHDA and CDR2 is SQIVND (reference sequence). This CDR3 comprises 14 residues. The CDR3 loop is CASSSRGGSEKLFF. CDR3 DNA sequence: TGTGCCAGTAGCTCGAGGGGGGGATCTGAAAAACTGTTTTTT.

The chain uses TRBV10-3 and TRBJ2-3, with 7 bases that match TRBD2. Losses at the gene ends were 3 bases for V and 5 bases for J; bases not matched to a gene: 8. Germline V CDR1 and CDR2: ENHRY, SYGVKD. The CDR3 covers 15 residues. CDR3 DNA: TGTGCCATCAGTGAACGCGGGAGAATCGGAGATACGCAGTATTTT. It is translated as CAISERGRIGDTQYF.

The chain uses TRBV7-8 and TRBJ2-7, with 10 bases lining up with TRBD2. Germline V gives CDR1 SGHVS, CDR2 FQNEAQ. CDR3 length: 17 residues. V lost 7 bases to trimming and J lost 3 bases; unmatched junction nucleotides: 15. CDR3 in amino acids: CASIPPGLAATHYEQYF. The CDR3 nucleotides read TGTGCCAGCATACCTCCAGGACTAGCGGCAACCCACTACGAGCAGTACTTC.

The rearrangement joins TRBV9 to TRBJ2-3; D possibly corresponds to TRBD2 (5 bases). The CDR3 length is 13 residues. In germline, CDR1 is SGDLS, CDR2 YYNGEE. Trimming removed 6 bases from V and 5 bases from J, with 13 bases in between. The CDR3 loop is CASTWVRGDTQYF. In DNA, the CDR3 is TGTGCCAGCACATGGGTACGGGGAGATACGCAGTATTTT.

The V call is TRBV12-5, the J call TRBJ2-3; D unresolved. Between the trimmed V and J ends, which lost 7 bases and 6 bases, there was a span of 20 bases. Germline CDR1 is LGHNT and CDR2 is FRNRAP. This CDR3 is built from 15 residues. CDR3 amino acids: CASALGNPRADTQYF. CDR3 bases: TGTGCTAGTGCCTTGGGCAACCCACGCGCCGATACGCAGTATTTT. The complete variable domain, with remaining parts taken from reference TRBV12-5 and TRBJ2-3, reads DARVTQTPRHKVTEMGQEVTMRCQPILGHNTVFWYRQTMMQGLELLAYFRNRAPLDDSGMPKDRFSAEMPDATLATLKIQPSEPRDSAVYFCASALGNPRADTQYFGPGTRLTVL.

The chain links TRBV28 to TRBJ2-1, with D perhaps matching TRBD2 (6 bases). In germline, CDR1 is MDHEN, CDR2 SYDVKM. Deletions cut 5 bases from V and 2 bases from J, with 16 bases between. CDR3 length equals 16 residues. CDR3 coding DNA: TGTGCCAGCAGTCCGATCGTAGCGGCCACCTACAATGAGCAGTTCTTC. Amino acid sequence: CASSPIVAATYNEQFF. Together with reference TRBV28 and TRBJ2-1, the CDR3 gives the full variable domain: DVKVTQSSRYLVKRTGEKVFLECVQDMDHENMFWYRQDPGLGLRLIYFSYDVKMKEKGDIPEGYSVSREKKERFSLILESASTNQTSMYLCASSPIVAATYNEQFFGPGTRLTVL.

The V and J genes are TRBV11-2 and TRBJ2-1; the D is unclear. Trimming stripped 5 bases from V and 10 bases from J, with 21 bases between. Germline CDR1 and CDR2: SGHAT and FQNNGV. There are 15 residues in the CDR3. CDR3 sequence (DNA): TGTGCCAGCAGCCGATTCAACCCCGGTGTCACGGAGCAGTTCTTC. It yields the protein CASSRFNPGVTEQFF.